This TCR beta chain originates from a study of radiotherapy plus CTLA-4 blockade in lung cancer. As for the study in general: Among all patients, 15% to 20% showed objective responses, while about 34% had disease control. General study points: Radiotherapy plus ipilimumab was followed by expansion in blood of tumor-derived TCR clones.

Assay used: immunoSEQ multiplex PCR; TCRdb lists only in-frame clones, some missing. The sample shows some 52,000 clones, 65% to 80% of them seen only once. Comment on this clone: What it recognizes is unknown.

J gave up 2 bases and V 0 bases, and 0 bases lay outside the gene matches. CDR1 is SNHLY, CDR2 FYNNEI, per germline. The CDR3 is made up of 14 amino acids. Sample: peripheral blood, taken from a patient treated with radiotherapy plus ipilimumab. This sequence joins TRBV2 and TRBJ2-7; 8 positions agree with TRBD1. The origin of this receptor is a human donor with non-small cell lung cancer who had a partial response to radiotherapy plus ipilimumab. The chain's CDR3 is CASSEARGPYEQYF. The CDR3 coding sequence is TGTGCCAGCAGTGAAGCCAGGGGGCCCTACGAGCAGTACTTC.